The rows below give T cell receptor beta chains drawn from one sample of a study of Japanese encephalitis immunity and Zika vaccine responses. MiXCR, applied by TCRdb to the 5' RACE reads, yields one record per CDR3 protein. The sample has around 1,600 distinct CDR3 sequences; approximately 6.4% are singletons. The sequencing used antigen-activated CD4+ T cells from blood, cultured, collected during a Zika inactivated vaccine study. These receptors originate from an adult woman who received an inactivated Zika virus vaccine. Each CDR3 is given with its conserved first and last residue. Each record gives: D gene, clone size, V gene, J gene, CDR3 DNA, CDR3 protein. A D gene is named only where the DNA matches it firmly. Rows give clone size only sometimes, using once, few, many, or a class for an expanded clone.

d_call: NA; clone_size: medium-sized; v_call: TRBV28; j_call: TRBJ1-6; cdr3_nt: TGTGCCAGCAGTTTCGGGGGGATGGGTTCACCCCTCCACTTT; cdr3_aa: CASSFGGMGSPLHF
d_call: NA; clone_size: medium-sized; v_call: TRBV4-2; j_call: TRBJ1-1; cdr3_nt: TGTGCCAGCAGCCAAGTTGGGAGCTTCAGGACAAGGAACACTGAAGCTTTCTTT; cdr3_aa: CASSQVGSFRTRNTEAFF
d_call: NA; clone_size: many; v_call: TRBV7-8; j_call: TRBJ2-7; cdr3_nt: TGTGCCAGCAGCTTATCCCCAGGGTGGAAGTTGTACGAGCAGTACTTC; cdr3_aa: CASSLSPGWKLYEQYF
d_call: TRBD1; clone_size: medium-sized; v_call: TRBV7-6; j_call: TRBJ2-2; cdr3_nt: TGTGCCAGCAGCTTTAAACCGGGACAGGGGGCGAACGGGGAGCTGTTTTTT; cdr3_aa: CASSFKPGQGANGELFF
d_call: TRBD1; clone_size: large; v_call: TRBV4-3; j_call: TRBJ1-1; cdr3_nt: TGCGCCAGCAGCCAAGATCGGGACAGATACACTGAAGCTTTCTTT; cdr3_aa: CASSQDRDRYTEAFF
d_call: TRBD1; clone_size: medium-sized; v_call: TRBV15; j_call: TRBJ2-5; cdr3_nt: TGTGCCACCAGCAGAGCCGTAGCCGGGACAGGGTTAGAGACCCAGTACTTC; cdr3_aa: CATSRAVAGTGLETQYF
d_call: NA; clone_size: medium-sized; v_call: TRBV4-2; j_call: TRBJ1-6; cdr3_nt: TGTGCCAGCAGCCAGCTCCGGGACTCGAATTCACCCCTCCACTTT; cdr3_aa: CASSQLRDSNSPLHF
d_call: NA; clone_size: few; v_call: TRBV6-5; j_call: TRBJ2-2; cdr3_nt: TGTGCCAGCAGTTGGGGGGACAGAATACCGGGGGAGCTGTTTTTT; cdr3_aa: CASSWGDRIPGELFF
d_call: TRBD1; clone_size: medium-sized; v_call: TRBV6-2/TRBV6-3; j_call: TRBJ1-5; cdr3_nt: TGTGCCAGCAGTCGCCCGGGACAGGTTATCAATCAGCCCCAGCATTTT; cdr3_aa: CASSRPGQVINQPQHF
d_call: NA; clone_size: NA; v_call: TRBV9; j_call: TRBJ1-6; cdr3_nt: TGTGCCAGCAGCGGGGAAGGGGACGGAAGCTCCTATAATTCACCCCTCCACTTT; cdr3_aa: CASSGEGDGSSYNSPLHF
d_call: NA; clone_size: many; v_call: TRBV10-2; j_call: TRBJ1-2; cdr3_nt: TGCGCCAGCAGTGAGTCCGCTTGGGCGGATGGCTACACCTTC; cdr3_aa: CASSESAWADGYTF
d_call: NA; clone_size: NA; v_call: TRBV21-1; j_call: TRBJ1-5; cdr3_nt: TGTGCCAGCTGCGAGAAGGTTATTAGCAATCAGCCCCAGCATTTT; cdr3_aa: CASCEKVISNQPQHF
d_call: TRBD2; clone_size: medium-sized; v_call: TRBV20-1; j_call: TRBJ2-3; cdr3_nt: TGCAGTGCTAGCGGGGGGGCCTCAGATACGCAGTATTTT; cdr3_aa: CSASGGASDTQYF
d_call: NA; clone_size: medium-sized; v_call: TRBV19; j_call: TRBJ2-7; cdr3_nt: TGTGCCAGTAGTATAGCCCGGGACTTTATAACGGGCGAGCAGTACTTC; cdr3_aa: CASSIARDFITGEQYF
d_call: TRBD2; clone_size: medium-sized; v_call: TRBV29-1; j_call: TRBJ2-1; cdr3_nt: TGCAGCGTTGATGAAGCGGGGGGATCCTACAATGAGCAGTTCTTC; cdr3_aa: CSVDEAGGSYNEQFF
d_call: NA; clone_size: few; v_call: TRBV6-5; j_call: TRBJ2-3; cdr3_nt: TGTGCCAGCAGTTCTCACCTCGTTGCCAGCACAGATACGCAGTATTTT; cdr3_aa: CASSSHLVASTDTQYF
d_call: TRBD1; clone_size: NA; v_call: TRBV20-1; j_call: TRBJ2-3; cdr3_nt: TGCAGTGCTAGGGGGGGACAGGGTTCTCACACAGATACGCAGTATTTT; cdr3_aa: CSARGGQGSHTDTQYF
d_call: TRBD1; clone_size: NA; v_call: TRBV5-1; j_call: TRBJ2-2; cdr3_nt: TGCGCCAGCAGCAAACAGGGGTCGGTGTCCGGGGAGCTGTTTTTT; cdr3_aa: CASSKQGSVSGELFF
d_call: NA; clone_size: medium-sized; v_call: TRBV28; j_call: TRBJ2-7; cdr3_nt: TGTGCCAGCTCTCGGCCGGGAGAGCAGTACTTC; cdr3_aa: CASSRPGEQYF
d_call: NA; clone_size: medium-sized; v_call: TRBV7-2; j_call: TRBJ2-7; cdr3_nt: TGTGCCAGCAGCTTCGGCAGCAACTACGAGCAGTACTTC; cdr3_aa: CASSFGSNYEQYF
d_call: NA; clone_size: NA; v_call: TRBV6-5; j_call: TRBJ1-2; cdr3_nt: TGTGCCAGCAGTTACTCAATGGGATTCTATGGCTACACCTTC; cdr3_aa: CASSYSMGFYGYTF
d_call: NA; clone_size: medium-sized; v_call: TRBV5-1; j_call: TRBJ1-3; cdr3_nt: TGCGCCAGCAGCTTGGACCTCCCGGGGCGCGGCTCTGGAAACACCATATATTTT; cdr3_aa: CASSLDLPGRGSGNTIYF
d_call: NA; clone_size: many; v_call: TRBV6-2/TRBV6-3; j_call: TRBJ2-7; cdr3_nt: TGTGCCAGCAGGTCCGCAGGGAAGGACCACGAGCAGTACTTC; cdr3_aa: CASRSAGKDHEQYF
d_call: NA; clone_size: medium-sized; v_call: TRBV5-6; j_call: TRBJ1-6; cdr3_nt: TGTGCCAGCAGCTTGGGGAGGGGAGTTTCACCCCTCCACTTT; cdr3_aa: CASSLGRGVSPLHF
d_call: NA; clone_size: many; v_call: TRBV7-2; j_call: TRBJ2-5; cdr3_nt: TGTGCCAGCAGCCCCTTCGGGGGTATGATGGAGACCCAGTACTTC; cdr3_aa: CASSPFGGMMETQYF
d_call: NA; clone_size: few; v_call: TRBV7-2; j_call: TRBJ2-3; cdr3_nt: TGTGCCAGCAGCCTAAGTGGGTTGGATACGCAGTATTTT; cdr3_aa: CASSLSGLDTQYF
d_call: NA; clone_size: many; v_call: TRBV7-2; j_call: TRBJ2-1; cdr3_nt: TGTGCCAGCAGCTCCACGTCCTACAATGAGCAGTTCTTC; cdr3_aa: CASSSTSYNEQFF
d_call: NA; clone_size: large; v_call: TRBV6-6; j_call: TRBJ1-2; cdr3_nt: TGTGCCAGCAGTTACGACGGGATAGGGGGCTACACCTTC; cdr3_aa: CASSYDGIGGYTF
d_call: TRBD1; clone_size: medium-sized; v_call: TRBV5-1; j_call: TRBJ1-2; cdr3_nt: TGCGCCAGCAGCAGTACAGGGGACTATGGCTACACCTTC; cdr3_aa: CASSSTGDYGYTF
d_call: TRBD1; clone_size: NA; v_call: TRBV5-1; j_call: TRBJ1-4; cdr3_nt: TGCGCCAGCAGCGTGACAGGGGGCGCATATGAAAAACTGTTTTTT; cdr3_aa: CASSVTGGAYEKLFF
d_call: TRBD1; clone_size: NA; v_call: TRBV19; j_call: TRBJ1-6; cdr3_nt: TGTGCCAGTAACCTGGGACAGGTGAATTCACCCCTCCACTTT; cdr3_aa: CASNLGQVNSPLHF
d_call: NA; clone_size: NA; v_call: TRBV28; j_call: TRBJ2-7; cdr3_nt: TGTGCCAGCAGGCGTGGGAATTCCGGCTACGAGCAGTACTTC; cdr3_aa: CASRRGNSGYEQYF
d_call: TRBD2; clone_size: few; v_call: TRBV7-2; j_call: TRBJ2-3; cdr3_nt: TGTGCCAGCAGCTATCCCATCGCAATAGCGGGGGGGTCCAAAGATACGCAGTATTTT; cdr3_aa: CASSYPIAIAGGSKDTQYF
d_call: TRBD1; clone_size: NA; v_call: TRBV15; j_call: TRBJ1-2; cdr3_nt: TGTGCCACCAGCAGAACGGGACAGAATTATGGCTACACCTTC; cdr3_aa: CATSRTGQNYGYTF
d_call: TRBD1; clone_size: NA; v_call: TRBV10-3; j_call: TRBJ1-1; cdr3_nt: TGTGCCATCAAAGACAGGGGCCCGGAGAACACTGAAGCTTTCTTT; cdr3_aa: CAIKDRGPENTEAFF
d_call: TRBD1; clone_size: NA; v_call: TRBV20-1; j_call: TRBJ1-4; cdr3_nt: TGCAGTGCTAGGGGACAGGGGAATGAAAAACTGTTTTTT; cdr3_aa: CSARGQGNEKLFF
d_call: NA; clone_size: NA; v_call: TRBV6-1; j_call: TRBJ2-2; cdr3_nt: TGTGCCAGCACCCCTACTGGGGGGGCACATTGGACCGGGGAGCTGTTTTTT; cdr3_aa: CASTPTGGAHWTGELFF
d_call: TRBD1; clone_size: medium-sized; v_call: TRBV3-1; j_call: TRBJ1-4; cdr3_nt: TGTGCCAGCAGCCCCGGGACAGGCCTCCTAATGGGCGAAAAACTGTTTTTT; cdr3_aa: CASSPGTGLLMGEKLFF
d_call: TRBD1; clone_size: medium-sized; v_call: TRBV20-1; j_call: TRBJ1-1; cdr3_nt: TGCAGTGCCAGAGGACAGGGGGCCGAAGCTTTCTTT; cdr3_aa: CSARGQGAEAFF
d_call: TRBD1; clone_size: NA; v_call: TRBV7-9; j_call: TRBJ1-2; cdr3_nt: TGTGCCAGCAGCTTAGTGGGACAGGGGGCGCGGAGAGGCTATGGCTACACCTTC; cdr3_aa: CASSLVGQGARRGYGYTF
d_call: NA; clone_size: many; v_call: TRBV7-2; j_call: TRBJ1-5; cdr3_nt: TGTGCCAGCAGCTCATCTTGGGGGCCTCAGCCCCAGCATTTT; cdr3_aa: CASSSSWGPQPQHF
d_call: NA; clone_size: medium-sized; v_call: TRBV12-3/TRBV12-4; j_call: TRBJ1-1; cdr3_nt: TGTGCCAGCAGTTTACAGGGGACACGGACTGAAGCTTTCTTT; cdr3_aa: CASSLQGTRTEAFF
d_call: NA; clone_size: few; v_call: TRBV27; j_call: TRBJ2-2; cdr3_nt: TGTGCCAGCAGTTTGGAGGGGGACCCTTCGAACACCGGGGAGCTGTTTTTT; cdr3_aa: CASSLEGDPSNTGELFF
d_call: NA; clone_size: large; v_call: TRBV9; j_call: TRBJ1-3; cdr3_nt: TGTGCCAGCAGCGTTTACGGACAGTTCTCTGGAAACACCATATATTTT; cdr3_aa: CASSVYGQFSGNTIYF
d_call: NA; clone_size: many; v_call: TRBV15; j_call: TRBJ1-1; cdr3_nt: TGTGCCACCAGGCGGGGAAGGATGGTGAACACTGAAGCTTTCTTT; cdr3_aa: CATRRGRMVNTEAFF
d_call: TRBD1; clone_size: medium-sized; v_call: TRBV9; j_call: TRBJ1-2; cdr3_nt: TGTGCCAGCAGCCGGACCGGGACAGGGGGCTCGGGAGGCTACACCTTC; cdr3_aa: CASSRTGTGGSGGYTF
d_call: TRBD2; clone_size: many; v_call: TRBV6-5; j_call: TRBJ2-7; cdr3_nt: TGTGCCAGCAGTCCCCGAGCGGGGGCCACCTCCTACGAGCAGTACTTC; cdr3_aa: CASSPRAGATSYEQYF
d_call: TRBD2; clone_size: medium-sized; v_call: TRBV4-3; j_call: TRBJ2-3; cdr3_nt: TGCGCCAGCAGCCAAGATCTAGCGGGGGCCACAGATACGCAGTATTTT; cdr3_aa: CASSQDLAGATDTQYF
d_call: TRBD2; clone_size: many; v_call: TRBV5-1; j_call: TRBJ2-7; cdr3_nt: TGCGCCAGCAGCGGGACTAGCGGGAAATACGAGCAGTACTTC; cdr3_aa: CASSGTSGKYEQYF
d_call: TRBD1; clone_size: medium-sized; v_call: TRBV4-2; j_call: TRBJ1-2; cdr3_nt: TGTGCCAGCAGCCAGGGACAGGGGGCCTATGGCTACACCTTC; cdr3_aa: CASSQGQGAYGYTF
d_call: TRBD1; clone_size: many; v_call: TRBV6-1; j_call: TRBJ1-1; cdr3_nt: TGTGCCAGCAGTGAACGGACAGGGGTTGGTGAAGCTTTCTTT; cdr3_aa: CASSERTGVGEAFF
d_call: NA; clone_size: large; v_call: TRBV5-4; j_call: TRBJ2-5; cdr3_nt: TGTGCCAGCAGCCCGACGAACCAAGAGACCCAGTACTTC; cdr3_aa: CASSPTNQETQYF
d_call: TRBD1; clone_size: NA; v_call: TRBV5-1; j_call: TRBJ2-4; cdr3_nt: TGCGCCAGCAGCCCTATGCGGGACAGGGGGCGTTCAAACATTCAGTACTTC; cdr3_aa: CASSPMRDRGRSNIQYF
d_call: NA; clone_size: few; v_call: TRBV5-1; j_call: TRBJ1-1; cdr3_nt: TGCGCCAGCAGCCCGGTCGGGGGAAACACTGAAGCTTTCTTT; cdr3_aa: CASSPVGGNTEAFF
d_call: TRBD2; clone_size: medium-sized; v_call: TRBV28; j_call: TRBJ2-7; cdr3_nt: TGTGCCAGCAGTCTATTGACTAGCGGGTCCTACGAGCAGTACTTC; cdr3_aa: CASSLLTSGSYEQYF
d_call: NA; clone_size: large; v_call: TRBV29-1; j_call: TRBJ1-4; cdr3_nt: TGCAGCGTTGTTTTTGGGAATGAAAAACTGTTTTTT; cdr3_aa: CSVVFGNEKLFF
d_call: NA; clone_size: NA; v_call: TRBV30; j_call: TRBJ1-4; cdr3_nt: TGTGCCTGGAGTGTACAGTTTAATGAAAAACTGTTTTTT; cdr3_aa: CAWSVQFNEKLFF
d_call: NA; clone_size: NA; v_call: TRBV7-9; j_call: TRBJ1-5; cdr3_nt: TGTGCCAGCAGCGAACAGGCTGATCAGCCCCAGCATTTT; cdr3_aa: CASSEQADQPQHF
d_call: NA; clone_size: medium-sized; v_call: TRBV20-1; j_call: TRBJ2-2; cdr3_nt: TGCAGTGCTAGAGAAGGACCCAGCACCGGGGAGCTGTTTTTT; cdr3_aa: CSAREGPSTGELFF
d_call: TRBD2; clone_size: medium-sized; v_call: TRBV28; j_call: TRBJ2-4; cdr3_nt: TGTGCCAGCAGTTTACCGGACGGGAGGAACATTCAGTACTTC; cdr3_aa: CASSLPDGRNIQYF